This TCR beta chain was recorded in a study of T cell repertoires in cytomegalovirus infection. Study in general: The public TCR beta signatures pointed to both CMV infection and matching HLA type.

This clonotype has more than one count but fewer than ten. Antigen: not known. V was pared by 5 bases and J by 1 base, with 5 bases between. The CDR3 sequence is 12 residues long. Germline lookup yields CDR1 MNHEY and CDR2 SVGEGT. Study results and limitations: The cumulative frequency of public TCR beta families distinguished individuals who carried CMV together with the relevant HLA.

TCRdb analysed the reads with MiXCR anew, one entry per CDR3 protein. The sample records about 770,000 distinct CDR3 sequences, about 28% being singletons. This sequence joins TRBV6-2 or TRBV6-3 and TRBJ1-1; D is unresolved. The sequence came from a human donor in good health (CMV status not recorded). Some clones in this sample may be carry-over from other donors' samples. The sample here was cultured CD8+ T cells from PBMCs, taken from culture after CMV antigen stimulation. The CDR3 DNA follows: TGTGCCAGCAGTCCCTGGAACACTGAAGCTTTCTTT. It is translated as CASSPWNTEAFF.